The 32 T cell receptor beta chains reported below all come from one sample, sequenced in a study of blood T cell repertoires in COVID-19. Repertoires were generated with immunoSEQ multiplex PCR, while TCRdb's copy carries only in-frame clones and drops some. The table lists about 220,000 clones, 85% to 90% of them singletons. The specimen was PBMCs or T cells enriched from blood (not recorded which). All receptors derive from a woman between 18 and 29 years old in a cohort exposed to, infected with or recovered from COVID-19 (not recorded which).

This clone occurred once. The rearrangement links TRBV7-8 to TRBJ1-1, with D uncertain. Trimming removed 0 bases at V and 8 bases at J, with 13 bases between. Germline CDR1 reads SGHVS; CDR2 reads FQNEAQ. The CDR3 covers 14 residues. CDR3 in amino acids: CASSLARIGREAFF. CDR3 in DNA: TGTGCCAGCAGCTTAGCGCGTATAGGGAGGGAAGCTTTCTTT.

The V and J genes are TRBV7-9 and TRBJ1-1; D remains unclear. Germline V gene data show CDR1 as SEHNR and CDR2 as FQNEAQ (reference sequence). The V gene lost 5 bases and the J gene lost 5 bases, with 15 bases spanning the gap. The CDR3 consists of 14 residues. The DNA for the CDR3 is TGTGCCAGCAGCCCATTCCTCGTGAGGACTGAAGCTTTCTTT. It encodes CASSPFLVRTEAFF.

The CDR3 reads CASSLSLATQGGAYNEQFF. CDR3 bases: TGTGCCAGCAGTTTATCCCTTGCCACACAGGGGGGAGCTTACAATGAGCAGTTCTTC. The rearrangement links TRBV27 to TRBJ2-1; 8 bases agree with TRBD1. In germline, CDR1 is MNHEY, CDR2 SMNVEV (reference sequence). The length of the CDR3 is 19 residues. V shed 0 bases and J 4 bases; nucleotides not matched to a gene: 14.

The chain links TRBV12-3 or TRBV12-4 to TRBJ2-1; D not certain. The CDR3 consists of 13 residues. V shed 6 bases and J shed 4 bases, with 10 bases lying between them. The CDR3 sequence: CASSPVEYNEQFF. Here the CDR3 DNA reads TGTGCCAGCAGCCCGGTTGAGTACAATGAGCAGTTCTTC.

The V call is TRBV3-1 (or the pseudogene TRBV3-2), the J call TRBJ2-3, with 7 nucleotides matching TRBD2. V shed 2 bases, J shed 2 bases, and the junction held 4 bases outside the gene matches. The CDR3 loop spans 15 amino acids. The germline CDR1 and CDR2 sequences are LGHDT and YNNKEL (reference sequence). CDR3 DNA: TGTGCCAGCAGCCAAATTACTAGCGTCACAGATACGCAGTATTTT. Translation gives CASSQITSVTDTQYF.

This clone has a handful of counts. This chain's CDR3 is CASSRQGDTEAFF. For the CDR3, the DNA is TGTGCCAGCAGTCGACAGGGTGACACTGAAGCTTTCTTT. The chain is built from TRBV6-5 and TRBJ1-1, with 7 bases lining up with TRBD1. The CDR3 totals 13 residues. Germline loops: CDR1 MNHEY, CDR2 SVGAGI. The J segment lost 3 bases and the V segment lost 5 bases, leaving 3 bases of the junction unmatched.

The sample holds a few counts of this clone. This chain links TRBV5-4 with TRBJ2-1; TRBD2 matches 8 bases. This CDR3 region has 15 residues. CDR1 is SGHNT, CDR2 YYREEE, per germline (reference sequence). J lost 7 bases, V lost 2 bases, and 8 bases had no gene match. The CDR3 loop reads CASSFWRGAGNEQFF. CDR3 nucleotides: TGTGCCAGCAGCTTCTGGCGGGGGGCGGGGAATGAGCAGTTCTTC.

The rearrangement links TRBV10-3 to TRBJ1-5; the D gene is possibly TRBD1 (6 bases). With 2 bases removed from V and 0 bases from J, the gap between germline ends came to 14 bases. The CDR3 spans 17 residues. CDR1 and CDR2 (germline): ENHRY, SYGVKD. The CDR3, as DNA: TGTGCCATCAGTGAGAGGGGGGGTCTCTATAGCAATCAGCCCCAGCATTTT. Protein sequence: CAISERGGLYSNQPQHF.

The chain has TRBV18 and TRBJ2-3, with 9 bases matching TRBD2. The ends lost 2 bases at V and 5 bases at J; junction bases unmatched: 11. Germline V CDR1 and CDR2: KGHSH, LQKENI. CDR3 length equals 17 residues. The CDR3 coding sequence is TGTGCCAGCTCACCAGCCCGCGGGGGGGCCGATGGAGATACGCAGTATTTT. Translating it yields CASSPARGGADGDTQYF.

This chain links TRBV28 with TRBJ1-6, with a tentative D call TRBD1 (6 bases). Deletions cut 6 bases from V and 10 bases from J, with 16 bases between. There are 14 residues in the CDR3. CDR1 and CDR2 (germline): MDHEN, SYDVKM. Written as DNA, the CDR3 is TGTGCCAGCAGCCTTACAGGGTTCGGGTCACCCCTCCACTTT. This sequence encodes CASSLTGFGSPLHF.

In regard to this clone: At one boundary the junction diverges from the germline segment, which might be a read error. V gene TRBV4-1 combines with J gene TRBJ1-4, with D perhaps TRBD1 (6 bases). Germline V gene sequence: CDR1 MGHRA, CDR2 YSYEKL. The CDR3 totals 14 residues. CDR3 protein: CASSKDRSNEKLFF. DNA for the CDR3: TGCGCCAGCAGCAAAGACAGGTCAAATGAAAAACTGTTTTTT.

The chain uses TRBV7-9 and TRBJ2-6; 11 nucleotides agree with TRBD1. There are 18 residues in the CDR3. The V gene end was trimmed by 4 bases and the J gene end by 0 bases; junction bases not matched to a gene: 5. Germline lookup yields CDR1 SEHNR and CDR2 FQNEAQ (reference sequence). This CDR3 is CASSSRTGGNSGANVLTF. DNA for the CDR3: TGTGCCAGCAGCTCAAGGACAGGGGGCAACTCTGGGGCCAACGTCCTGACTTTC.

This rearrangement joins TRBV21-1 to TRBJ1-4. TRBV21-1 is deemed a pseudogene. The CDR3 is 15 amino acids. DNA for the CDR3: TGTGCCAGCCCAAAGGGGGGGGCAACTAATGAAAAACTGTTTTTT. Residues: CASPKGGATNEKLFF.

The genes are TRBV3-1 (or the pseudogene TRBV3-2) and TRBJ2-3; D gene unclear. Germline V gene lookup returns CDR1 LGHDT and CDR2 YNNKEL (reference sequence). Deletions cut 1 base from V and 2 bases from J, with 10 bases between. CDR3 length: 15 residues. As DNA, the CDR3 is TGTGCCAGCAGCCAAGGGGTGCTAGTCACAGATACGCAGTATTTT. This gives the protein CASSQGVLVTDTQYF.

The chain uses TRBV11-2 and TRBJ2-7; possibly TRBD2 for D (8 bases). V was pared by 5 bases and J by 3 bases, with 23 bases between. Germline-derived CDR1 and CDR2 are SGHAT and FQNNGV. The CDR3 spans 17 residues. The chain's CDR3 is CASSLLGGGRQDYEQYF. The CDR3 DNA is TGTGCCAGCAGCCTTCTAGGGGGCGGGAGGCAAGACTACGAGCAGTACTTC.

This clone turned up a few times. This chain uses TRBV10-1 with TRBJ2-7; tentatively, D is TRBD1 (6 bases). The germline CDR1 and CDR2 sequences are WNHNN and SYGVQD (reference sequence). The CDR3 is 12 amino acids. V was trimmed by 4 bases and J by 4 bases, leaving 8 bases between them. The CDR3 coding sequence is TGCGCCAGCAGTGGACAGGTTTACGAGCAGTACTTC. It specifies CASSGQVYEQYF.

This chain links TRBV29-1 with TRBJ2-5, with 9 bases that match TRBD1. V trimming: 6 bases; J trimming: 2 bases; junction bases outside the gene matches: 4. The CDR3 has 13 residues. Germline V CDR1 and CDR2: SQVTM, ANQGSEA. The CDR3 reads CSVSTGGQETQYF. The CDR3 nucleotides read TGCAGCGTGTCGACAGGGGGACAAGAGACCCAGTACTTC.

The chain links TRBV7-8 to TRBJ2-3, with TRBD2 identical over 8 bases. The CDR3 spans 16 residues. The V gene's germline CDR1 is SGHVS and CDR2 FQNEAQ. V trimming: 3 bases; J trimming: 3 bases; junction bases outside the gene matches: 8. CDR3 protein: CASSFTGTRLTDTQYF. The CDR3 DNA reads TGTGCCAGCAGCTTCACCGGGACTAGGTTGACAGATACGCAGTATTTT.

This chain connects TRBV9 to TRBJ1-3, with TRBD1 matching over 8 bases. J was trimmed by 2 bases and V by 4 bases; bases with no gene match: 5. The CDR3 length is 15 residues. Germline V CDR1 and CDR2: SGDLS, YYNGEE. The chain's CDR3 is CASSPPGGTGNTIYF. CDR3 sequence (DNA): TGTGCCAGCAGCCCCCCAGGGGGCACTGGAAACACCATATATTTT.

The chain is built from TRBV5-6 and TRBJ1-2; weak D call: TRBD1 (5 bases). The CDR3 sequence is 12 residues long. Trimming stripped 0 bases from V and 6 bases from J, with 6 bases between. Germline V lookup: CDR1 SGHDT, CDR2 YYEEEE. CDR3: CASSLAQDGYTF. The CDR3 DNA reads as TGTGCCAGCAGCTTGGCACAGGATGGCTACACCTTC.

V is TRBV6-5 and J is TRBJ1-4, with D perhaps TRBD1 (5 bases). Germline V gene lookup returns CDR1 MNHEY and CDR2 SVGAGI. This CDR3 is built from 14 residues. Trimming cost V 8 bases and J 7 bases, with 17 bases left between them. The CDR3 reads CASYWRGMGEKLFF. In nucleotides, the CDR3 is TGTGCCAGCTATTGGAGGGGCATGGGTGAAAAACTGTTTTTT.

The chain recombines TRBV5-1 with TRBJ1-2; 10 bases map to TRBD1. In germline, CDR1 is SGHRS, CDR2 YFSETQ. The CDR3 covers 14 residues. J gave up 2 bases and V 3 bases, and 1 base lay outside the gene matches. This CDR3 is CASSSDRGNYGYTF. CDR3 in DNA: TGCGCCAGCAGCTCGGACAGGGGGAACTATGGCTACACCTTC.

This clone was observed once. The chain joins TRBV7-3 to TRBJ2-2; 7 bases match TRBD1. The CDR3 is 14 amino acids. Trimming removed 1 base from V and 6 bases from J; junction bases left unmatched: 2. Germline V gene sequence: CDR1 SGHTA, CDR2 FQGTGA. Written as DNA, the CDR3 is TGTGCCAGCAGCTTAAACAGGGGAGCCGGGGAGCTGTTTTTT. Translation gives CASSLNRGAGELFF.

This chain connects TRBV7-2 to TRBJ2-3, with D unresolved. The CDR3 sequence is 12 residues long. Trimming stripped 4 bases from V and 2 bases from J, with 4 bases between. Germline V gene sequence: CDR1 SGHTA, CDR2 FQGNSA. The CDR3 nucleotides are TGTGCCAGCAGCTCCTACACAGATACGCAGTATTTT. It is translated as CASSSYTDTQYF.

The chain employs TRBV12-3 or TRBV12-4 and TRBJ2-7, with no clear D. The CDR3 covers 11 residues. Trimming removed 5 bases from V and 3 bases from J, with 5 bases in between. The DNA of the CDR3 is TGTGCCAGCAGTGCTAACTACGAGCAGTACTTC. It encodes CASSANYEQYF.

The CDR3 here is CAISESYGSSTDTQYF. The CDR3, as DNA: TGTGCCATCAGTGAGTCGTACGGGAGTAGCACAGATACGCAGTATTTT. This rearrangement joins TRBV10-3 to TRBJ2-3; a possible D gene is TRBD2 (6 bases). V was clipped by 0 bases and J by 0 bases, with 10 bases between them. The CDR3 is 16 amino acids. Germline lookup yields CDR1 ENHRY and CDR2 SYGVKD.

This sequence joins TRBV19 and TRBJ2-7; possible D gene TRBD2, 6 bases. The germline V gene has CDR1 LNHDA and CDR2 SQIVND (reference sequence). V shed 4 bases and J shed 6 bases, with 13 bases lying between them. The CDR3 has 13 amino acids. In DNA form, the CDR3 reads TGTGCCAGTAGTAGGGGGGAGTTGCGCGAGCAGTACTTC. This gives the protein CASSRGELREQYF.

This sequence joins TRBV7-9 and TRBJ2-5; 7 nucleotides agree with TRBD2. With 2 bases clipped from V and 0 bases from J, the junction kept 3 bases outside the gene matches. The CDR3 has 15 amino acids. Germline V lookup: CDR1 SEHNR, CDR2 FQNEAQ (reference sequence). The CDR3 coding sequence is TGTGCCAGCAGCTTACTGGGAGGGTACCAAGAGACCCAGTACTTC. Residues: CASSLLGGYQETQYF.

This sequence joins TRBV9 and TRBJ2-5, with D possibly being TRBD1 (5 bases). Germline CDR1 is SGDLS and CDR2 is YYNGEE. The CDR3 runs 14 residues. The germline V and J ends were trimmed by 0 bases and 5 bases, with 11 bases remaining between them. In nucleotides, the CDR3 is TGTGCCAGCAGCGTAGAGGGGCGCGGTGAGACCCAGTACTTC. Its protein is CASSVEGRGETQYF. Drawing the rest from reference TRBV9 and TRBJ2-5, the complete variable domain is DSGVTQTPKHLITATGQRVTLRCSPRSGDLSVYWYQQSLDQGLQFLIQYYNGEERAKGNILERFSAQQFPDLHSELNLSSLELGDSALYFCASSVEGRGETQYFGPGTRLLVL.

The rearrangement joins TRBV25-1 to TRBJ2-2, with 9 bases matching TRBD1. This CDR3 comprises 17 residues. The V gene end was trimmed by 1 base and the J gene end by 4 bases; junction bases not matched to a gene: 7. CDR1 and CDR2 from the germline V gene are MGHDK and SYGVNS. The CDR3 reads CASSESPQGASTGELFF. CDR3 nucleotides: TGTGCCAGCAGTGAATCCCCACAGGGGGCAAGCACCGGGGAGCTGTTTTTT. The variable domain in full, completed from reference TRBV25-1 and TRBJ2-2, reads EADIYQTPRYLVIGTGKKITLECSQTMGHDKMYWYQQDPGMELHLIHYSYGVNSTEKGDLSSESTVSRIRTEHFPLTLESARPSHTSQYLCASSESPQGASTGELFFGEGSRLTVL.

The V gene is TRBV11-2, the J gene TRBJ1-1; 7 bases align to TRBD1. The length of the CDR3 is 16 residues. Per the germline V gene, CDR1 is SGHAT and CDR2 is FQNNGV. The V gene end was trimmed by 3 bases and the J gene end by 2 bases; junction bases not matched to a gene: 9. The CDR3 region has the DNA TGTGCCAGCAGCTTGCAACAGGGGTGGAGAAACACTGAAGCTTTCTTT. Encoded protein: CASSLQQGWRNTEAFF. The whole variable domain, remainder taken from reference TRBV11-2 and TRBJ1-1, is EAGVAQSPRYKIIEKRQSVAFWCNPISGHATLYWYQQILGQGPKLLIQFQNNGVVDDSQLPKDRFSAERLKGVDSTLKIQPAKLEDSAVYLCASSLQQGWRNTEAFFGQGTRLTVV.

The V call is TRBV2, the J call TRBJ2-1; 11 bases align to TRBD2. The germline CDR1 and CDR2 sequences are SNHLY and FYNNEI. V trimming: 10 bases; J trimming: 6 bases; junction bases outside the gene matches: 5. The CDR3 covers 13 residues. The CDR3 DNA follows: TGTGCCAAGACTAGCGGGATTCTCAATGAGCAGTTCTTC. It yields the protein CAKTSGILNEQFF.